This T cell receptor beta chain was identified in a study of T cells in tumors after PD-1 blockade. Study details: Patients had no prior checkpoint blockade, systemic immunosuppressants, or anti-cancer therapy within 4 weeks. Findings and caveats of the study: Peripheral recruitment is suggested, as some novel exhausted tumor clones were in pre-treatment blood.

Comments on this clone: Its target is unknown.

Germline assignment: CDR1 LGHNA and CDR2 YNFKEQ. Germline trimming cut 6 bases from V and 0 bases from J; bases unmatched to any gene: 7. There are 15 residues in the CDR3. TCRdb's table, derived via immunoSEQ multiplex PCR, lists solely in-frame clones and lacks some. Found here are about 33,000 clones, about 77% of them singletons; the top ten hold roughly 39%. Sequences were derived from PBMCs, sampled before anti-PD-1 treatment. This receptor was identified in a human donor with basal cell carcinoma. The J gene is TRBJ2-5, the V gene TRBV4-2, with 7 bases lining up with TRBD2. The CDR3 nucleotides read TGTGCCAGCAGACCTAGCGGTACATACCAAGAGACCCAGTACTTC. This translates into CASRPSGTYQETQYF.